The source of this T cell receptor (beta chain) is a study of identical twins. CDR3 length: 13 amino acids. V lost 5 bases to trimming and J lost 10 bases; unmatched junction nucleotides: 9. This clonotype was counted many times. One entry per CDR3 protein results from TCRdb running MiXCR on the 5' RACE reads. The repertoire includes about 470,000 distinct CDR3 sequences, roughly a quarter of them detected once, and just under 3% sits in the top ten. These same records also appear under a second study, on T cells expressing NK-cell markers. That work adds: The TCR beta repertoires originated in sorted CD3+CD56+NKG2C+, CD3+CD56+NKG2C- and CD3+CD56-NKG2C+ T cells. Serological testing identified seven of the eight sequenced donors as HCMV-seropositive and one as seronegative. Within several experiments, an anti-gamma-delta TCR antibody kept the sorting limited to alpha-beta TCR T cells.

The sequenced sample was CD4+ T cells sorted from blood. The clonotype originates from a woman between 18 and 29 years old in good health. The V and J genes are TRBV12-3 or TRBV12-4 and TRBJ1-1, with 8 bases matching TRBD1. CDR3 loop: CASSRYRGIRAFF. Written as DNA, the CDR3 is TGTGCCAGCAGTCGCTACAGGGGGATTCGAGCTTTCTTT.